This T cell receptor (beta chain) was sequenced for a study of T cells in Graves' hyperthyroidism and ophthalmopathy. Used for diagnoses were clinical symptoms, serum thyroxine and TRAb, thyroid ultrasound and orbital computed tomography. The TCR beta CDR3 regions underwent amplification using RNA transcripts as the source. RT-PCR in the first round (using the HTBI primer set) targeted the TCR CDR3. TCRdb re-analysed the multiplex PCR reads in MiXCR, keeping a single row per CDR3 protein. The sample shows hundreds of thousands of distinct CDR3 sequences, about 45% of them seen only once. This CDR3 contains 14 residues. V lost 7 bases, J lost 4 bases, and 16 bases lay in between. CDR1 is SGHVT and CDR2 is SQSDAQ in the germline V gene.

The receptor's source is an adult man with Graves' disease, either hyperthyroidism or ophthalmopathy (not recorded which). The gene calls are TRBV7-4 and TRBJ2-5; possibly TRBD2 for D (5 bases). What was sequenced was peripheral blood or thyroid tissue (not recorded which). The CDR3 coding sequence is TGTGCCAGCACCCCAAACCGGGAAGGAGAGACCCAGTACTTC. Translated: CASTPNREGETQYF.